The next 11 T cell receptor beta chains were all read from a single sample in a study of shared clonotypes between healthy human individuals (dated by TCRdb to the early 2020s). CD8 naive samples were CD45RO-negative cells positively selected for CCR7, giving a CD45RA+CCR7+ population that excluded TemRA cells. Libraries were prepared through the immunoSEQ multiplex PCR assay. Not all clones reach the TCRdb copy of this immuneACCESS table, which keeps in-frame sequences only. Checked studies attribute under half of the gap to unresolved V genes and leave the rest unexplained. This sample is represented by about 2.1 million clones; roughly 91% of them were singletons. Under 2% of the sample rests with the top ten. Sequencing used naive CD8+ T cells from PBMCs. This sample's cell subset or site label indicates: CD45RA+CCR7+. Receptor source: a man aged 18 to 29 in good health. Some clones in this sample may be carry-over from other donors' samples.

This clone has a single count. The V call is TRBV11-2, the J call TRBJ2-2; unclear D gene. Germline CDR1 SGHAT, CDR2 FQNNGV. This CDR3 spans 16 amino acids. Trimming pared 1 base from V and 3 bases from J, leaving 12 bases between. For the CDR3, the DNA is TGTGCCAGCAGCTTAGTCGGAACAGATCACACCGGGGAGCTGTTTTTT. Protein sequence: CASSLVGTDHTGELFF.

This clone has just one count. This chain uses TRBV6-6 with TRBJ2-3; D is unclear. V lost 8 bases to trimming and J lost 2 bases, with 5 bases between them. This CDR3 spans 11 amino acids. From germline, CDR1 is MNHNY and CDR2 SVGAGI (reference sequence). CDR3 nucleotide sequence: TGTGCCAGCGAAATCACAGATACGCAGTATTTT. This translates into CASEITDTQYF.

The J gene is TRBJ1-5, the V gene TRBV27, with D tentatively TRBD1 (5 bases). The CDR3 is made up of 15 amino acids. V dropped 2 bases and J dropped 3 bases, with 11 bases sitting between them. CDR1 is MNHEY, CDR2 SMNVEV, per germline (reference sequence). The chain's CDR3 is CASSLGQGYNQPQHF. CDR3 nucleotide sequence: TGTGCCAGCAGTTTAGGCCAGGGCTACAATCAGCCCCAGCATTTT.

DNA of the CDR3: TGCGCCAGCAGCTTTACGCAGGGCAGCGTGCGCGGGGGCAATGAGCAGTTCTTC. Protein: CASSFTQGSVRGGNEQFF. The rearrangement joins TRBV5-1 to TRBJ2-1, with 7 nucleotides matching TRBD2. Germline loops: CDR1 SGHRS, CDR2 YFSETQ. The CDR3 totals 18 residues. After removal of 2 bases from V and 6 bases from J, the junction contained 17 bases not matched to a gene.

The chain employs TRBV7-3 and TRBJ2-7, with a possible D match to TRBD2 (6 bases). V lost 3 bases to trimming and J lost 3 bases, with 15 bases between them. This CDR3 is 15 amino acids long. Germline-derived CDR1 and CDR2 are SGHTA and FQGTGA. The CDR3 protein is CASSLYVGTDYEQYF. The DNA of the CDR3 is TGTGCCAGCAGCTTGTACGTCGGGACTGACTACGAGCAGTACTTC. Looking up the rest from reference TRBV7-3 and TRBJ2-7 gives the full variable domain: GAGVSQTPSNKVTEKGKYVELRCDPISGHTALYWYRQSLGQGPEFLIYFQGTGAADDSGLPNDRFFAVRPEGSVSTLKIQRTERGDSAVYLCASSLYVGTDYEQYFGPGTRLTVT.

The chain joins TRBV19 to TRBJ2-4, with D possibly matching TRBD1 (6 bases). The CDR3 is made up of 16 amino acids. In germline, CDR1 is LNHDA, CDR2 SQIVND (reference sequence). Trimming cost V 0 bases and J 7 bases, with 16 bases left between them. This CDR3 reads CASSIETAGVVNIQYF. The CDR3 region has the DNA TGTGCCAGTAGTATAGAAACCGCAGGGGTTGTGAACATTCAGTACTTC.

The sample holds one count of this clone. This sequence joins TRBV19 and TRBJ2-5; D perhaps matches TRBD2 (5 bases). The CDR3 extends over 14 amino acids. CDR1 is LNHDA and CDR2 is SQIVND in the germline V gene (reference sequence). Trimming took 1 base from V and 4 from J, leaving 10 bases between them. The DNA of the CDR3 is TGTGCCAGTAGTATAGTACTAGGTCCAGAGACCCAGTACTTC. It translates to CASSIVLGPETQYF.

V gene TRBV27 combines with J gene TRBJ2-7; maybe TRBD2 (6 bases). Trimming stripped 0 bases from V and 2 bases from J, with 14 bases between. Germline lookup yields CDR1 MNHEY and CDR2 SMNVEV (reference sequence). There are 16 residues in the CDR3. For the CDR3, the DNA is TGTGCCAGCAGTTTATCGACGGGGGTCCTAGCCTACGAGCAGTACTTC. This sequence encodes CASSLSTGVLAYEQYF.

V is TRBV5-4 and J is TRBJ1-1; no firm D call. Germline CDR1 is SGHNT and CDR2 is YYREEE (reference sequence). V was cut by 4 bases and J by 1 base, with 8 bases left in between. CDR3 size: 13 residues. The chain's CDR3 is CASSPDWNTEAFF. As DNA, the CDR3 is TGTGCCAGCAGCCCAGACTGGAACACTGAAGCTTTCTTT.

The chain couples TRBV10-2 to TRBJ1-2, with D unclear. Trimming removed 6 bases from V and 2 bases from J, with 13 bases in between. The germline gives CDR1 WSHSY, CDR2 SAAADI. CDR3 size: 14 residues. Written as DNA, the CDR3 is TGCGCCAGCAGCGTTGGACGGCGGAACTATGGCTACACCTTC. Protein: CASSVGRRNYGYTF.

The chain combines TRBV11-2 with TRBJ2-3; 7 bases map to TRBD1. With 5 bases clipped from V and 5 bases from J, the junction kept 13 bases outside the gene matches. Germline V gene sequence: CDR1 SGHAT, CDR2 FQNNGV. This CDR3 has 16 residues. The CDR3 DNA reads as TGTGCCAGCAGCCCGGCGGACAGGATCATCGGAGATACGCAGTATTTT. This translates into CASSPADRIIGDTQYF. Looking up the rest from reference TRBV11-2 and TRBJ2-3 gives the full variable domain: EAGVAQSPRYKIIEKRQSVAFWCNPISGHATLYWYQQILGQGPKLLIQFQNNGVVDDSQLPKDRFSAERLKGVDSTLKIQPAKLEDSAVYLCASSPADRIIGDTQYFGPGTRLTVL.